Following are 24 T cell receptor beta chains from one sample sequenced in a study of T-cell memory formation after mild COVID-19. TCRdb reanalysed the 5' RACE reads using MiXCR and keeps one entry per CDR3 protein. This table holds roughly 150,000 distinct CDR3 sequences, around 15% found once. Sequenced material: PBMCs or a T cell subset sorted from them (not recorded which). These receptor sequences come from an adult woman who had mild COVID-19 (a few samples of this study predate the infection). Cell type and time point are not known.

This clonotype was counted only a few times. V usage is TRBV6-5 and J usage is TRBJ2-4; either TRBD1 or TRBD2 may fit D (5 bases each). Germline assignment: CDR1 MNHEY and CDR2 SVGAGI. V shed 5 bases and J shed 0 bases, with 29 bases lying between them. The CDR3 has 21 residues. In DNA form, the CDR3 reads TGTGCCAGCAGTCGCGCCTACCAACGGGGTTCAGACAGACTAGCCAAAAACATTCAGTACTTC. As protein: CASSRAYQRGSDRLAKNIQYF.

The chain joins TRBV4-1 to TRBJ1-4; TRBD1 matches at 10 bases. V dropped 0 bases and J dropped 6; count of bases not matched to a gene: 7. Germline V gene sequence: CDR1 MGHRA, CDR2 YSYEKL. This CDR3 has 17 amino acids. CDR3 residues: CASSQEQPGTGDEKLFF. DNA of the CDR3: TGCGCCAGCAGCCAAGAACAACCCGGGACAGGGGATGAAAAACTGTTTTTT.

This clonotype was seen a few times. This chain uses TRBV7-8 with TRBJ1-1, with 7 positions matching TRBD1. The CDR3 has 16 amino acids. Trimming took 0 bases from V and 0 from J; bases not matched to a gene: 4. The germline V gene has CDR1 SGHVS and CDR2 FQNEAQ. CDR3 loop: CASSLATGWVNTEAFF. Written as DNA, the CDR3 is TGTGCCAGCAGCTTAGCGACAGGGTGGGTGAACACTGAAGCTTTCTTT.

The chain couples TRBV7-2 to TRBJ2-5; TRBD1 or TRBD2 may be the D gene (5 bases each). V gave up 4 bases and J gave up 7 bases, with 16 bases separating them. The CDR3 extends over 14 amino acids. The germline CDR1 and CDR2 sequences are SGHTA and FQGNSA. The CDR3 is CASSSGPFGGTQYF. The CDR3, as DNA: TGTGCCAGCAGCTCTGGGCCTTTTGGGGGGACCCAGTACTTC.

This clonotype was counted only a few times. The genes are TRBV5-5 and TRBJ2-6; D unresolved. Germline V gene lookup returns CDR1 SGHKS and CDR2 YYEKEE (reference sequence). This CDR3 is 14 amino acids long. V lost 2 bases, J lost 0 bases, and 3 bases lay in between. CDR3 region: CASSFSSGANVLTF. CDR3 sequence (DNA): TGTGCCAGCAGCTTCTCCTCTGGGGCCAACGTCCTGACTTTC.

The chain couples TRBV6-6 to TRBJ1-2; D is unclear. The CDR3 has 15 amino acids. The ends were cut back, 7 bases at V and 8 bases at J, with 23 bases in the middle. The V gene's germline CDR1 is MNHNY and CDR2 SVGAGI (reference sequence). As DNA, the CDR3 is TGTGCCAGCAAACCTACGGACGAGGGAGGGAGCGGCTACACCTTC. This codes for CASKPTDEGGSGYTF.

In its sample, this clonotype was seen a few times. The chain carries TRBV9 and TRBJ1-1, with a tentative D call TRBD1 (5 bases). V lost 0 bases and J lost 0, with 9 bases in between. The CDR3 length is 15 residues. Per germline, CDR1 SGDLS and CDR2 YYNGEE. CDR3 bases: TGTGCCAGCAGCGTAGACGACAGCATGAACACTGAAGCTTTCTTT. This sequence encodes CASSVDDSMNTEAFF.

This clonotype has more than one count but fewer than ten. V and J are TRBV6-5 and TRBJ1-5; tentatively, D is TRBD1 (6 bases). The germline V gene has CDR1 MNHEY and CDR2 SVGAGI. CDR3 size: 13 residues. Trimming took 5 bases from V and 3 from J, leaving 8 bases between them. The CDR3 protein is CASSGGTNQPQHF. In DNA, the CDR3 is TGTGCCAGCAGTGGGGGCACCAATCAGCCCCAGCATTTT.

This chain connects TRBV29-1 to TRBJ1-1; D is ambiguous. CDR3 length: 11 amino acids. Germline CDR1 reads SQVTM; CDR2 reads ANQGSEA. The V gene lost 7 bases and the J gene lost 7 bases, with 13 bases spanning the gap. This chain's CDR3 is CSGSIRGEAFF. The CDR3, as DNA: TGCAGCGGGAGTATCAGAGGTGAAGCTTTCTTT. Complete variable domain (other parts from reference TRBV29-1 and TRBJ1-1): SAVISQKPSRDICQRGTSLTIQCQVDSQVTMMFWYRQQPGQSLTLIATANQGSEATYESGFVIDKFPISRPNLTFSTLTVSNMSPEDSSIYLCSGSIRGEAFFGQGTRLTVV.

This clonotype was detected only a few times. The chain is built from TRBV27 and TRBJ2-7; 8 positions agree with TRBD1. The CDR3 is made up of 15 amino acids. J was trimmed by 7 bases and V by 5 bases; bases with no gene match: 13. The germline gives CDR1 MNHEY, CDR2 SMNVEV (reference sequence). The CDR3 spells CASSPVSGQGEEQYF. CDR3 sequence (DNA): TGTGCCAGCAGTCCCGTCTCTGGACAGGGTGAAGAGCAGTACTTC.

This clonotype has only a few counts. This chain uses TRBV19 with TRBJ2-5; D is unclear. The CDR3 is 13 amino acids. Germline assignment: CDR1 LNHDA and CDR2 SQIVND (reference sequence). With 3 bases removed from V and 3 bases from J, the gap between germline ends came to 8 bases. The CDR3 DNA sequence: TGTGCCAGTAGTATCCGCAGCAAAGAGACCCAGTACTTC. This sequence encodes CASSIRSKETQYF.

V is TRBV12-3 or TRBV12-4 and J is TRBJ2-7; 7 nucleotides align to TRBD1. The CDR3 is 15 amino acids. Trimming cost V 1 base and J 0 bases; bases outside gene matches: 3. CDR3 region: CASSLEGAVSYEQYF. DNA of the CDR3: TGTGCCAGCAGTTTAGAGGGGGCGGTCTCCTACGAGCAGTACTTC.

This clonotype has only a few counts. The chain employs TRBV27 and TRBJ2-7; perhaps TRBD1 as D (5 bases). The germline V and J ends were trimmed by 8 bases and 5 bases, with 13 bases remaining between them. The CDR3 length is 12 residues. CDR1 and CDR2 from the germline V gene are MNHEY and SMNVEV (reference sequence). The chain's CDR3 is CASSAQGHEQYF. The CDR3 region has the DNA TGTGCCAGCTCCGCGCAGGGCCACGAGCAGTACTTC.

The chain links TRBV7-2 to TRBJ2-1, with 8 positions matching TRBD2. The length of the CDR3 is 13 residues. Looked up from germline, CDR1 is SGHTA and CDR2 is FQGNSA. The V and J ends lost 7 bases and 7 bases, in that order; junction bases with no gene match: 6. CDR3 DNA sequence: TGTGCCAGCACGACTAGCGCGGGGAATGAGCAGTTCTTC. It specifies CASTTSAGNEQFF. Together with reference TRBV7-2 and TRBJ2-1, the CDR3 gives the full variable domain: GAGVSQSPSNKVTEKGKDVELRCDPISGHTALYWYRQSLGQGLEFLIYFQGNSAPDKSGLPSDRFSAERTGGSVSTLTIQRTQQEDSAVYLCASTTSAGNEQFFGPGTRLTVL.

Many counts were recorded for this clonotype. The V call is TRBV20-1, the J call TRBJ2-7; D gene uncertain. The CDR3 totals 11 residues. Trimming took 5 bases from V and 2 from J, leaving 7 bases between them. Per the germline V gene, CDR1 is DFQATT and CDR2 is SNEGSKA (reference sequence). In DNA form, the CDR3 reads TGCAGTGCTTCTACTACCTACGAGCAGTACTTC. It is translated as CSASTTYEQYF.

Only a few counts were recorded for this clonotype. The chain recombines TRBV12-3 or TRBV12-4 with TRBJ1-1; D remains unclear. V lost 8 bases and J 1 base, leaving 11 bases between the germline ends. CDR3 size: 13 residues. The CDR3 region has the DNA TGTGCCAGCGGGGTAACCGGGAACACTGAAGCTTTCTTT. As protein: CASGVTGNTEAFF.

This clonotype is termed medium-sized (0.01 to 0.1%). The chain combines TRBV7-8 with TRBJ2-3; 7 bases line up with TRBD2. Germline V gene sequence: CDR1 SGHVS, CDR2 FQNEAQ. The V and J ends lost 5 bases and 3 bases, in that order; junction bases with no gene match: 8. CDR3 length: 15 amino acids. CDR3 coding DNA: TGTGCCAGCAGCCCCAGAAATAGCGGGACAGATACGCAGTATTTT. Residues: CASSPRNSGTDTQYF.

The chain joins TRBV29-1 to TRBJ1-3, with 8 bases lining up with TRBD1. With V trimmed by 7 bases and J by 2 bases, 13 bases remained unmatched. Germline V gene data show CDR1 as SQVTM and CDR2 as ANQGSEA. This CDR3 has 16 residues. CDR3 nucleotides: TGCAGCGCCGCCGGACAGGGAAGAGTAGCTGGAAACACCATATATTTT. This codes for CSAAGQGRVAGNTIYF.

CDR3 residues: CSAPDWVGGDTQYF. The CDR3 DNA is TGCAGTGCCCCAGACTGGGTGGGGGGAGATACGCAGTATTTT. The V gene is TRBV20-1, the J gene TRBJ2-3; maybe TRBD2 (6 bases). CDR3 length: 14 residues. Trimming shortened V by 6 bases and J by 5 bases, and 18 bases separated the two germline ends. From germline, CDR1 is DFQATT and CDR2 SNEGSKA (reference sequence).

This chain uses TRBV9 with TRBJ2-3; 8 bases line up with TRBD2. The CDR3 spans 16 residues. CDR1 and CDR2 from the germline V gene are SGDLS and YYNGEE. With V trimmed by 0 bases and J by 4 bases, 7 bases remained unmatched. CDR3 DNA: TGTGCCAGCAGCGTAGCCTGGCGGGGGGTCGCAGATACGCAGTATTTT. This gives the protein CASSVAWRGVADTQYF.

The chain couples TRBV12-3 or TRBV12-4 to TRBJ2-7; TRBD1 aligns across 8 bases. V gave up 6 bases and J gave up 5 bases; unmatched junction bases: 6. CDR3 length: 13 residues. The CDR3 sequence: CASRRQGSNEQYF. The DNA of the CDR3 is TGTGCCAGCAGGAGACAGGGGAGCAACGAGCAGTACTTC.

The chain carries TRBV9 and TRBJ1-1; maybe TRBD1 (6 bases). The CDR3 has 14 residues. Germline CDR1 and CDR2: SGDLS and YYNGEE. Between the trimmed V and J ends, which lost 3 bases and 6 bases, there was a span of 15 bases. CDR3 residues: CASSDRVSVAEAFF. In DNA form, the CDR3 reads TGTGCCAGCAGCGACAGGGTGAGCGTCGCTGAAGCTTTCTTT.

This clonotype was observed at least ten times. CDR3 sequence reads: CASSLVQGPPDTQYF. The CDR3 DNA sequence: TGTGCCAGCAGCTTAGTTCAGGGGCCCCCTGATACGCAGTATTTT. The chain links TRBV11-2 to TRBJ2-3; possible D gene TRBD1, 6 bases. Between the trimmed V and J ends, which lost 1 base and 6 bases, there was a span of 14 bases. The CDR3 runs to 15 residues. Germline CDR1 and CDR2: SGHAT and FQNNGV.

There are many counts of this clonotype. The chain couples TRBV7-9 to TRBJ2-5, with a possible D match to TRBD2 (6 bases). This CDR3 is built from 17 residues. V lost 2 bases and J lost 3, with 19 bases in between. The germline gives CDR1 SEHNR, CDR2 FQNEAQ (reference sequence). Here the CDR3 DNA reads TGTGCCAGCAGCTTATCCTCGGGGAGGTGGCGGAAAGAGACCCAGTACTTC. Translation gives CASSLSSGRWRKETQYF.